Shown below are 4 T cell receptor beta chains from a single sample sequenced in a study of sequential checkpoint blockade in melanoma. Sequencing used immunoSEQ multiplex PCR; TCRdb keeps in-frame clones, though not all of them. The sample consists of fewer than 30,000 clones, 70% to 85% of them appearing once. Treatment denoted: randomized to nivolumab then ipilimumab (arm A) or the reverse (arm B). The sequencing here drew on CD8+ T cells sorted from blood (inferred from file names), taken from a patient given nivolumab and ipilimumab in sequence. The origin of the receptors is a human donor with melanoma.

The chain uses TRBV6-5 and TRBJ2-7; 7 nucleotides align to TRBD2. The CDR3 sequence is 14 residues long. V was pared by 3 bases and J by 2 bases, with 4 bases of the junction left unmatched. Germline lookup yields CDR1 MNHEY and CDR2 SVGAGI. The CDR3 sequence: CASSYGGGAYEQYF. The CDR3 DNA sequence: TGTGCCAGCAGTTATGGTGGGGGGGCCTACGAGCAGTACTTC.

The chain links TRBV7-8 to TRBJ2-4; D is possibly TRBD2 (6 bases). Trimming stripped 3 bases from V and 8 bases from J, with 17 bases between. Looked up from germline, CDR1 is SGHVS and CDR2 is FQNEAQ. This CDR3 has 15 residues. CDR3 sequence: CASSFSGGIGDIQYF. DNA for the CDR3: TGTGCCAGCAGCTTTAGTGGGGGGATTGGGGACATTCAGTACTTC. Complete variable domain (other parts from reference TRBV7-8 and TRBJ2-4): GAGVSQSPRYKVAKRGQDVALRCDPISGHVSLFWYQQALGQGPEFLTYFQNEAQLDKSGLPSDRFFAERPEGSVSTLKIQRTQQEDSAVYLCASSFSGGIGDIQYFGAGTRLSVL.

This clone was seen a few times. CDR3 nucleotides: TGTGCCAGCAGCCTTACGTGGGGGGGAGGTAACTATGGCTACACCTTC. This sequence encodes CASSLTWGGGNYGYTF. The gene calls are TRBV28 and TRBJ1-2; possible D gene TRBD1, 5 bases. From germline, CDR1 is MDHEN and CDR2 SYDVKM. CDR3 size: 16 residues. Trimming removed 6 bases at V and 1 base at J, with 18 bases between.

The rearrangement joins TRBV19 to TRBJ1-2; TRBD1 matches 7 bases. Trimming removed 7 bases from V and 4 bases from J; junction bases left unmatched: 12. The length of the CDR3 is 15 residues. Germline V gives CDR1 LNHDA, CDR2 SQIVND (reference sequence). The CDR3: CASNPKQGLGYGYTF. DNA for the CDR3: TGTGCCAGTAACCCTAAACAGGGGTTGGGCTATGGCTACACCTTC.